What follows are 2 T cell receptor beta chains derived from one specimen sequenced in a study of blood T cell repertoires in COVID-19. Profiling relied on immunoSEQ multiplex PCR, and the TCRdb table lists in-frame clones only, not all of them. This table holds about 220,000 clones, about four fifths found once. Source material: PBMCs or T cells enriched from blood (not recorded which). These receptors were obtained from a woman aged 40 to 50 with acute COVID-19.

The chain's CDR3 is CASRPSSSGVEKLFF. For the CDR3, the DNA is TGTGCCAGCAGACCCTCTTCATCCGGGGTTGAAAAACTGTTTTTT. This chain uses TRBV6-5 with TRBJ1-4; D is undetermined. V shed 6 bases and J shed 7 bases, with 18 bases lying between them. The CDR3 contains 15 residues. The germline gives CDR1 MNHEY, CDR2 SVGAGI.

This clone was recorded only once. This may stem from a read error, because a much larger clone lies one nucleotide away. This rearrangement joins TRBV11-1 to TRBJ2-7; no definite D call. CDR1 is SGHAT, CDR2 FQDESV, per germline (reference sequence). V lost 3 bases and J lost 3, with 6 bases in between. The CDR3 is 12 amino acids. The CDR3 nucleotides are TGTGCCAGCAGCTTTAACAGCTACGAGCAGTACTTC. Its translation: CASSFNSYEQYF.